This T cell receptor beta chain was sequenced during a study of shared clonotypes between healthy human individuals. Data came from immunoSEQ multiplex PCR; TCRdb stores just in-frame clones and leaves some out. Of roughly 890,000 clones listed, 80% to 95% are singletons. With 2 bases removed from V and 5 bases from J, the gap between germline ends came to 19 bases. From germline, CDR1 is SGHRS and CDR2 YFSETQ. The CDR3 extends over 16 amino acids. Naive CD8 populations comprised CD45RO-negative cells positively selected for CCR7, excluding terminally differentiated effector memory CD45RA+ cells. Sequencing input: naive CD8+ T cells sorted from blood. V usage is TRBV5-1 and J usage is TRBJ2-5, with D perhaps assigned TRBD1 or TRBD2 (6 bases each). This receptor was taken from a man aged 25-45 years in good health. Here the CDR3 reads CASSLNRLGGKETQYF. In DNA form, the CDR3 reads TGCGCCAGCAGCTTAAACCGCCTGGGGGGCAAGGAGACCCAGTACTTC.